One T cell receptor beta chain is described in this entry. CD45RO-negative, CCR7-positively selected cells formed the naive CD8 fraction, excluding terminally differentiated effector memory CD45RA+ cells. Every donor, a Caucasian adult, lived in Nashville, Tennessee. This was a deep-level run. Clones were read by immunoSEQ multiplex PCR, and TCRdb kept only the in-frame ones, dropping some. Among about 2 million clones listed, roughly 95% were seen once. The data were obtained in a study of shared clonotypes between healthy human individuals. The CDR3 loop spans 17 amino acids. Germline V gene data show CDR1 as MGHRA and CDR2 as YSYEKL. With 0 bases removed from V and 0 bases from J, the gap between germline ends came to 12 bases.

The origin of this receptor is a man aged 18 to 30 in good health. The chain employs TRBV4-1 and TRBJ2-1; tentative D call: TRBD2 (5 bases). The sequencing input was naive CD8+ T cells sorted from blood. The CDR3 reads CASSQEAAESSYNEQFF. CDR3 nucleotides: TGCGCCAGCAGCCAAGAAGCGGCCGAAAGCTCCTACAATGAGCAGTTCTTC.